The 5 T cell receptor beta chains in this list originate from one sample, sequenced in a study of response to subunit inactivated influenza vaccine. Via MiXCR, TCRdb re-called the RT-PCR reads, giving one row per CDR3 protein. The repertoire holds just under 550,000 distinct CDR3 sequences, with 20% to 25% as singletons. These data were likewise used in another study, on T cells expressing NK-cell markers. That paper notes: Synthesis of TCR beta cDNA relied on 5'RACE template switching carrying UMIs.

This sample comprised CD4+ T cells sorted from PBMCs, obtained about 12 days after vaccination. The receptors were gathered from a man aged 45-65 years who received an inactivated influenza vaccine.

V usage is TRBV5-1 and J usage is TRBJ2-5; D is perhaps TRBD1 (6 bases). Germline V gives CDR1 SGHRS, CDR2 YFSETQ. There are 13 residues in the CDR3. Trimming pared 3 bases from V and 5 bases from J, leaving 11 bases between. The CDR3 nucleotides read TGCGCCAGCAGCTACAGGGTCCTGGAGACCCAGTACTTC. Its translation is CASSYRVLETQYF.

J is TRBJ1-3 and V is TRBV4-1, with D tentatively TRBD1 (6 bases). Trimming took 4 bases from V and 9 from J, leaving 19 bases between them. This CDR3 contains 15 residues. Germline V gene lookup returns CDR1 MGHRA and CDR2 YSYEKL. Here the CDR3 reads CASSLGRERGGTIYF. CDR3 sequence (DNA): TGCGCCAGCAGCCTAGGACGGGAGCGAGGGGGCACCATATATTTT.

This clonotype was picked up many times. The CDR3 spells CASSQDASAGASNQPQHF. The CDR3 DNA reads TGCGCCAGCAGCCAAGACGCTTCGGCAGGAGCTAGCAATCAGCCCCAGCATTTT. The V gene is TRBV4-1, the J gene TRBJ1-5; D is uncertain. V was pared by 0 bases and J by 0 bases, with 15 bases between. The CDR3 spans 18 residues. Germline V gene data show CDR1 as MGHRA and CDR2 as YSYEKL.

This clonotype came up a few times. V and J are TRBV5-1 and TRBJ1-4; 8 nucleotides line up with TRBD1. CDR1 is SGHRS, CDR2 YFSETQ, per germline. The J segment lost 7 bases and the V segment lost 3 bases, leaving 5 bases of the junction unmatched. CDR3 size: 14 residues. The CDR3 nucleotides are TGCGCCAGCAGCTACCAGGGGGCGGGTGAAAAACTGTTTTTT. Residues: CASSYQGAGEKLFF.

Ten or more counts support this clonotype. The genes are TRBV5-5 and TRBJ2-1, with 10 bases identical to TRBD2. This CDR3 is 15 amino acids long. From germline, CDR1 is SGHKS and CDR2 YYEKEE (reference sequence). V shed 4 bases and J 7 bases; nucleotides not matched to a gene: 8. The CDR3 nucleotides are TGTGCCAGCAGCGTTAGCGGGGGGCCCGTAAATGAGCAGTTCTTC. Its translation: CASSVSGGPVNEQFF.